The entry below gives a single T cell receptor beta chain sequence along with its context. The source of the sample is a study of T-cell reconstitution after alpha-beta-depleted transplantation in children. The CDR3 is made up of 14 amino acids. V gave up 6 bases and J gave up 3 bases; unmatched junction bases: 9. Germline V CDR1 and CDR2: DFQATT, SNEGSKA (reference sequence). Researchers prepared the TCRbeta library using unique molecular identifiers, the study reports. TCRdb ran MiXCR on the PCR reads and lists one entry per CDR3 protein. The sample has over 400,000 distinct CDR3 sequences, roughly two fifths seen once.

The sample in question was PBMCs, obtained before TCRalphabeta/CD19-depleted stem cell transplant. The chain couples TRBV20-1 to TRBJ1-2, with 8 bases aligning to TRBD1. The clonotype comes from a girl aged 2-15 years with aplastic anemia, due to receive a stem cell transplant. The CDR3 is CSATRGQGDYGYTF. CDR3 sequence (DNA): TGCAGTGCCACCAGGGGGCAGGGTGACTATGGCTACACCTTC.